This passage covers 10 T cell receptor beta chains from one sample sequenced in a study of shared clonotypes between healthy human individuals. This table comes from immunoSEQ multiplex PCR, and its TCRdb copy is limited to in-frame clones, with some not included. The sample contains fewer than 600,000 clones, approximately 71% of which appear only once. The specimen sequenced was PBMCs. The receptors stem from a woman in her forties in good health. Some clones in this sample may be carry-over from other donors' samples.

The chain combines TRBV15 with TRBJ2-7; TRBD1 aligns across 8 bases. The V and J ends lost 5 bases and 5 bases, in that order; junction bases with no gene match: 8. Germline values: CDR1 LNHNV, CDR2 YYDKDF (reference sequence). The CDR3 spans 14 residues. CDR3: CATSGRTGPNEQYF. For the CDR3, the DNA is TGTGCCACCAGCGGCCGGACAGGGCCCAACGAGCAGTACTTC. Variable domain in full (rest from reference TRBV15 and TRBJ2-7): DAMVIQNPRYQVTQFGKPVTLSCSQTLNHNVMYWYQQKSSQAPKLLFHYYDKDFNNEADTPDNFQSRRPNTSFCFLDIRSPGLGDTAMYLCATSGRTGPNEQYFGPGTRLTVT.

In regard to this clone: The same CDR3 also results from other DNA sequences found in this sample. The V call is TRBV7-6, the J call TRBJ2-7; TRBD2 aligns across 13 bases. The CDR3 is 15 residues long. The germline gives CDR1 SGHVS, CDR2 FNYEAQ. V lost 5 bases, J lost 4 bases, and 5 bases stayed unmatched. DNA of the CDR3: TGTGCCAGCAGCCCGGGACTAGCGGGACCGTACGAGCAGTACTTC. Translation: CASSPGLAGPYEQYF.

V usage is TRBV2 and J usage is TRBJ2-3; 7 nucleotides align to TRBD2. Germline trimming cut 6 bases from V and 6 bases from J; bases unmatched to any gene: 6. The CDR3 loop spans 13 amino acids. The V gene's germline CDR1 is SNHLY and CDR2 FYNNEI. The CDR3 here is CASRLRESDTQYF. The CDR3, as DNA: TGTGCCAGCAGGTTGCGGGAGTCTGATACGCAGTATTTT.

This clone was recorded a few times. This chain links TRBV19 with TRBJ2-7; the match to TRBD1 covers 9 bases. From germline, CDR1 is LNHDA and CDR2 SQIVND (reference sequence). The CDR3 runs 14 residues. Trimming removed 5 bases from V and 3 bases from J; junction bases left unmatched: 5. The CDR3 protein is CASSQQGAFYEQYF. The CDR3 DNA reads TGTGCCAGTAGTCAACAGGGGGCCTTCTACGAGCAGTACTTC.

CDR3 residues: CASSSNVQEYYGYTF. DNA for the CDR3: TGTGCCAGCTCATCTAACGTACAGGAATACTATGGCTACACCTTC. V usage is TRBV18 and J usage is TRBJ1-2, with TRBD1 as a possible D gene (5 bases). The germline CDR1 and CDR2 sequences are KGHSH and LQKENI. The length of the CDR3 is 15 residues. Trimming removed 5 bases from V and 3 bases from J, with 16 bases in between.

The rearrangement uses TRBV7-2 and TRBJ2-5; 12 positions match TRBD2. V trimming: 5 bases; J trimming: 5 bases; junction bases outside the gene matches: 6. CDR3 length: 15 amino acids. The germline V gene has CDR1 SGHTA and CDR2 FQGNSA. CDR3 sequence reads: CASSPGLAGGETQYF. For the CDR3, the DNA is TGTGCCAGCAGCCCGGGACTAGCGGGTGGCGAGACCCAGTACTTC. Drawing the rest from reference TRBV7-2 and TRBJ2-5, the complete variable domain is GAGVSQSPSNKVTEKGKDVELRCDPISGHTALYWYRQSLGQGLEFLIYFQGNSAPDKSGLPSDRFSAERTGGSVSTLTIQRTQQEDSAVYLCASSPGLAGGETQYFGPGTRLLVL.

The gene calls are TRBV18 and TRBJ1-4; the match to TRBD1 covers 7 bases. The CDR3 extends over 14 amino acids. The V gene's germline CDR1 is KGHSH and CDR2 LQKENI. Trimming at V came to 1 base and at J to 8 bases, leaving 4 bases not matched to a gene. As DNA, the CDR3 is TGTGCCAGCTCACCACAGACAGGGAGGGAAAAACTGTTTTTT. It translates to CASSPQTGREKLFF.

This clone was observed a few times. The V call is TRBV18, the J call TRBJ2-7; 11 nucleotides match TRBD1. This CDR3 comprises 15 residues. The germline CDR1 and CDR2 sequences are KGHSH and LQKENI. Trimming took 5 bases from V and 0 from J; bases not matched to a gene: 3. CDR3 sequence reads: CASSGGTGGSYEQYF. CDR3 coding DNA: TGTGCCAGCTCAGGAGGGACAGGGGGCTCCTACGAGCAGTACTTC.

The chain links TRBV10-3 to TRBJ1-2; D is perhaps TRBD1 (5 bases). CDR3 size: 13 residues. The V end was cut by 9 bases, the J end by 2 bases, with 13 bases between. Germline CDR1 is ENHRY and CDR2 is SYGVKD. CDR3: CAITDTINYGYTF. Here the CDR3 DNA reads TGTGCCATTACGGACACGATCAACTATGGCTACACCTTC.

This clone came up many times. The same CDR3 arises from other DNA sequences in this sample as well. The CDR3 DNA reads TGCAGCGGGACTAGCTTTGGAGAGACCCAGTACTTC. This sequence encodes CSGTSFGETQYF. This chain uses TRBV29-1 with TRBJ2-5, with 8 bases that match TRBD2. Germline V CDR1 and CDR2: SQVTM, ANQGSEA. This CDR3 spans 12 amino acids. J gave up 4 bases and V 7 bases, and 5 bases lay outside the gene matches.